A selection of T cell receptor beta chains follows, all from one sample in a study of blood T cell repertoires in COVID-19. Repertoires were generated with immunoSEQ multiplex PCR, while TCRdb's copy carries only in-frame clones and drops some. Counted here are about 130,000 clones, less than 90% occurring once; the ten biggest clones make up about 2.5%. The sequenced material came from PBMCs or T cells enriched from blood (not recorded which). These receptors came from a woman aged 50 to 60 who had recovered from COVID-19. The CDR3 runs from the conserved cysteine through the conserved F or W. The D gene is left open where the match is weak. Clone size appears in some rows only: once, few, many, or a class for an expanded clone.

TRBV19	TRBD2	NA	TRBJ2-3	CASEGPAGTSGGASYTQYF	TGTGCCAGTGAGGGGCCCGCCGGGACTAGCGGGGGGGCCTCGTATACGCAGTATTTT
TRBV7-9	NA	NA	TRBJ2-7	CASSFSFDSYEQYF	TGTGCCAGCAGCTTTTCGTTCGACAGCTACGAGCAGTACTTC
TRBV6-4	NA	NA	TRBJ1-6	CARSLSYSYNSPLHF	TGTGCCAGGTCGCTTAGTTACTCCTATAATTCACCCCTCCACTTT
TRBV19	NA	NA	TRBJ2-5	CASSNQGWETQYF	TGTGCCAGTAGTAACCAGGGTTGGGAGACCCAGTACTTC
TRBV6-6	TRBD1	NA	TRBJ1-2	CASYLSRGPDGYTF	TGTGCCAGCTATTTGTCCAGGGGGCCTGATGGCTACACCTTC
TRBV27	TRBD2	NA	TRBJ2-1	CASSPLGSGGAREQFF	TGTGCCAGCAGTCCTCTTGGGAGCGGGGGGGCACGTGAGCAGTTCTTC
TRBV7-7	NA	NA	TRBJ2-3	CASSAGDTQYF	TGTGCTAGCAGCGCAGGAGATACGCAGTATTTT
TRBV30	NA	NA	TRBJ1-1	CAWSSGNTEAFF	TGTGCCTGGTCCTCGGGGAACACTGAAGCTTTCTTT
TRBV7-2	TRBD2	NA	TRBJ2-5	CASSWTSGGVGETQYF	TGTGCCAGCAGCTGGACTAGCGGGGGAGTGGGAGAGACCCAGTACTTC
TRBV27	TRBD1	NA	TRBJ2-7	CASSSSTNRGRRSYEQYF	TGTGCCAGCAGTTCATCGACCAACAGGGGGCGCAGGTCCTACGAGCAGTACTTC
TRBV3-1/TRBV3-2	NA	NA	TRBJ1-2	CASSARRRTDGGGNYGYTF	TGTGCCAGCAGCGCCCGACGACGGACGGATGGGGGGGGTAACTATGGCTACACCTTC
TRBV9	TRBD1	NA	TRBJ1-5	CASSPTGSSNQPQHF	TGTGCCAGCAGCCCGACAGGGTCCAGCAATCAGCCCCAGCATTTT
TRBV6-5	NA	NA	TRBJ1-1	CASSSTGTQNTEAFF	TGTGCCAGCAGTTCAACAGGGACCCAGAACACTGAAGCTTTCTTT
TRBV4-2	TRBD2	NA	TRBJ2-4	CASSQGPPGASGGALNIQYF	TGTGCCAGCAGCCAAGGACCTCCTGGGGCTAGCGGGGGGGCCTTGAACATTCAGTACTTC
TRBV5-1	TRBD2	NA	TRBJ2-7	CASSVGTSGGYEQYF	TGCGCCAGCAGCGTCGGGACTAGCGGGGGCTACGAGCAGTACTTC
TRBV27	TRBD1	few	TRBJ1-2	CASSNPGGYGYTF	TGTGCCAGCAGCAATCCAGGGGGCTATGGCTACACCTTC
TRBV29-1	NA	many	TRBJ2-2	CSVARGGGGELFF	TGCAGCGTTGCTAGGGGTGGTGGCGGGGAGCTGTTTTTT
TRBV6-2/TRBV6-3	NA	NA	TRBJ1-5	CASSLSLDSSQPNQPQHF	TGTGCCAGCAGCCTCTCCCTGGACAGCTCTCAACCCAATCAGCCCCAGCATTTT
TRBV7-9	NA	NA	TRBJ1-2	CALEGYTF	TGTGCACTGGAGGGCTACACCTTC
TRBV27	TRBD2	NA	TRBJ2-7	CASSLSSGGTYEQYF	TGTGCCAGCAGTTTATCAAGCGGGGGGACCTACGAGCAGTACTTC
TRBV9	TRBD2	NA	TRBJ2-3	CASSAILAGVATDTQYF	TGTGCCAGCAGCGCAATACTAGCGGGGGTTGCCACAGATACGCAGTATTTT
TRBV5-1	TRBD1	NA	TRBJ1-1	CASSWDRNTEAFF	TGCGCCAGCAGCTGGGACAGGAACACTGAAGCTTTCTTT
TRBV9	TRBD1	once	TRBJ1-4	CASSGGIRTGVEKLFF	TGTGCCAGCAGCGGAGGGATTAGGACAGGGGTTGAAAAACTGTTTTTT
TRBV19	NA	NA	TRBJ2-2	CASRSSGELFF	TGTGCCAGTAGGAGTTCCGGGGAGCTGTTTTTT
TRBV2	NA	NA	TRBJ2-3	CASPGQVTSTDTQYF	TGTGCCAGTCCGGGACAAGTGACTAGCACAGATACGCAGTATTTT
TRBV6-5	NA	NA	TRBJ1-6	CASSYSYRAPNSPLHF	TGTGCCAGCAGTTACTCATACAGGGCACCCAATTCACCCCTCCACTTT
TRBV19	TRBD1	NA	TRBJ1-2	CATKTGGYGYTF	TGTGCCACAAAGACAGGGGGCTATGGCTACACCTTC
TRBV3-1/TRBV3-2	NA	NA	TRBJ2-5	CASSHRTGVQETQYF	TGTGCCAGCAGCCACCGGACGGGGGTCCAAGAGACCCAGTACTTC
TRBV6-5	TRBD1	NA	TRBJ2-5	CASRTGGQETQYF	TGTGCCAGCAGGACAGGGGGCCAAGAGACCCAGTACTTC
TRBV7-6	TRBD1	NA	TRBJ1-3	CASSFQDRVSGNTIYF	TGTGCCAGCAGCTTTCAGGACAGGGTATCTGGAAACACCATATATTTT
TRBV9	NA	NA	TRBJ1-5	CASSVDGLSNQPQHF	TGTGCCAGCAGCGTAGACGGTCTTAGCAATCAGCCCCAGCATTTT
TRBV23-1	TRBD1	NA	TRBJ2-7	CASSHQRGDRGDYEQYF	TGCGCCAGCAGTCATCAACGTGGGGACAGGGGTGACTACGAGCAGTACTTC
TRBV5-1	TRBD1	NA	TRBJ1-5	CASSFGTGGNQPQHF	TGCGCCAGCAGCTTCGGGACAGGGGGCAATCAGCCCCAGCATTTT
TRBV5-1	NA	NA	TRBJ1-1	CASSLAGEGYTEAFF	TGCGCCAGCAGCTTGGCAGGGGAAGGGTACACTGAAGCTTTCTTT
TRBV7-9	NA	NA	TRBJ2-7	CASSLAGRGDEQYF	TGTGCCAGCAGCTTAGCGGGCCGGGGAGACGAGCAGTACTTC
TRBV6-5	NA	NA	TRBJ1-2	CASSYRPGWNYGYTF	TGTGCCAGCAGTTACCGTCCAGGGTGGAACTATGGCTACACCTTC
TRBV2	TRBD1	NA	TRBJ1-2	CASSEATRTGEVYGYTF	TGTGCCAGCAGTGAAGCTACCCGGACAGGGGAAGTCTATGGCTACACCTTC
TRBV10-3	TRBD1	NA	TRBJ1-6	CAVGTGNNSPLHF	TGTGCCGTCGGGACAGGGAATAATTCACCCCTCCACTTT
TRBV5-4	TRBD1	NA	TRBJ2-7	CASSLAGEQGVDEQYF	TGTGCCAGCAGCTTGGCCGGGGAACAGGGGGTCGACGAGCAGTACTTC
TRBV20-1	NA	few	TRBJ1-5	CSASISSAANQPQHF	TGCAGTGCTAGTATATCCTCCGCGGCCAATCAGCCCCAGCATTTT
TRBV3-1/TRBV3-2	NA	few	TRBJ1-1	CASSQDWVTGEAFF	TGTGCCAGCAGCCAAGATTGGGTTACGGGAGAAGCTTTCTTT
TRBV5-6	TRBD2	NA	TRBJ2-1	CASRPRTSPGFEQFF	TGTGCCAGCAGACCAAGGACTAGCCCCGGCTTTGAGCAGTTCTTC
TRBV2	TRBD1	NA	TRBJ2-5	CASSGDRGKETQYF	TGTGCCAGCAGTGGGGACAGGGGGAAGGAGACCCAGTACTTC
TRBV5-6	TRBD2	NA	TRBJ2-1	CASSGSGGYSYNEQFF	TGTGCCAGCAGCGGTAGCGGGGGATACTCCTACAATGAGCAGTTCTTC
TRBV5-6	TRBD1	once	TRBJ2-3	CASSNYWGTEDTQYF	TGTGCCAGCAGCAACTACTGGGGGACAGAGGATACGCAGTATTTT
TRBV4-1	TRBD1	NA	TRBJ1-3	CASSRPGTGGLDSGNTIYF	TGCGCCAGCAGCCGGCCCGGGACAGGGGGCTTGGACTCTGGAAACACCATATATTTT